This is a list of T cell receptor beta chains from one sample in a study of T-cell memory formation after mild COVID-19. TCRdb processed the 5' RACE reads anew with MiXCR; each CDR3 protein has one entry. The sample lists approximately 440,000 distinct CDR3 sequences; about 20% were seen once. Specimen: PBMCs or a T cell subset sorted from them (not recorded which). The receptors were sampled from an adult woman who had mild COVID-19 (a few samples of this study predate the infection). Cell type and time point are not known. The CDR3 runs from the conserved cysteine through the conserved F or W.

v_gene	CDR3aa
TRBV6-2/TRBV6-3	CASSQRGEPRETQYF
TRBV11-3	CASSRDKSYEQYF
TRBV4-2	CASSRETKGYEQYF
TRBV12-3/TRBV12-4	CASSLAGGGGAKNIQYF
TRBV20-1	CSVSPYHGYTF
TRBV15	CATSRVWENIQYF
TRBV12-3/TRBV12-4	CASSVVVGGDPYEQYF
TRBV9	CASSADSGGGTGELFF
TRBV12-3/TRBV12-4	CASSPGQGDSEAFF
TRBV9	CASSARGGGITGELFF
TRBV3-1	CASSQVGTGRTEAFF
TRBV19	CASSMVPDTQYF
TRBV6-5	CASSYSLSGGSTEAFF
TRBV12-3/TRBV12-4	CASSLGLDRSYEQYF
TRBV5-5	CASSSRTSPLRETQYF
TRBV6-6	CASSSQGSPNEKLFF
TRBV7-2	CASSFYDKPLVRNTQYF
TRBV20-1	CSAIPPSTDTQYF
TRBV4-2	CASSQGFGSLIYEQYF
TRBV7-9	CASSIGQATYEQYF
TRBV9	CASSVVGGGFTDTQYF
TRBV3-1	CASSQDHSYHEQFF
TRBV7-2	CASSFSSHPNRHEQYF
TRBV19	CASSRRGTVGEKLFF
TRBV30	CAWSVLLGEQYF
TRBV5-1	CASSDGVNEKLFF
TRBV7-8	CASSLRLAGGANTGELFF
TRBV10-3	CAISAGHITQPQHF